This T cell receptor (beta chain) appears in the sequencing data of a study of cytomegalovirus exposure and HLA in healthy donors. The PCR made use of 60 Vbeta and 13 Jbeta primers. The method was immunoSEQ multiplex PCR; TCRdb's version includes in-frame clones alone and lacks a portion of them. The table records tens of thousands of clones, about three quarters of them present only once. V shed 3 bases and J shed 3 bases, with 13 bases lying between them. CDR1 SNHLY and CDR2 FYNNEI come from the germline V gene. The CDR3 covers 15 residues. There are a few counts of this clone. The V and J genes are TRBV2 and TRBJ2-3; perhaps TRBD1 as D (6 bases). The sequence came from a man in his fifties in good health and CMV-seropositive. Material for sequencing was PBMCs. The CDR3 DNA is TGTGCCAGCAGTGAGGGGGCTGTAGGGACAGATACGCAGTATTTT. It translates to CASSEGAVGTDTQYF.